The clone carrying this TCR beta chain was detected ten times or more. Per the germline V gene, CDR1 is SGHRS and CDR2 is YFSETQ. V lost 4 bases to trimming and J lost 5 bases, with 13 bases between them. The CDR3 spans 14 residues. This sample is part of a study of neurological immune-mediated disorders. TCRdb analysed the 5' RACE reads with MiXCR anew, one entry per CDR3 protein. The sample records more than 15,000 distinct CDR3 sequences, about 15% being singletons. J is TRBJ1-5 and V is TRBV5-1; the D gene is possibly TRBD1 (6 bases). This TCR was recovered from a man in his sixties with HTLV-1-associated myelopathy (HAM/TSP). Sequencing was performed on PBMCs. CDR3 coding DNA: TGCGCCAGCAGCCCCGGGACACACGATCAGCCCCAGCATTTT. This sequence encodes CASSPGTHDQPQHF.